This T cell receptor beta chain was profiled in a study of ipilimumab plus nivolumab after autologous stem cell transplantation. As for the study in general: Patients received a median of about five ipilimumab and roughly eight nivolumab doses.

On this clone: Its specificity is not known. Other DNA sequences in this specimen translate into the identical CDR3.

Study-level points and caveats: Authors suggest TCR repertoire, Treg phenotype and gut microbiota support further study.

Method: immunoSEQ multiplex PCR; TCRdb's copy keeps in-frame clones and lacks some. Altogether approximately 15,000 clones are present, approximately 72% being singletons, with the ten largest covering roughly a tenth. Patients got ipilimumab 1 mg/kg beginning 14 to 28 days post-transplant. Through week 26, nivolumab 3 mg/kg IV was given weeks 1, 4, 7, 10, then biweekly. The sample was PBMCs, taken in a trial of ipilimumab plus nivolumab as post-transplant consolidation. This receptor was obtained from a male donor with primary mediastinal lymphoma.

The CDR3 sequence is CASSLSGPGKLFF. The CDR3 DNA sequence: TGTGCCAGCAGTTTGTCGGGGCCGGGAAAACTGTTTTTT. This chain joins TRBV28 and TRBJ1-4, with D maybe TRBD1 (5 bases). V dropped 3 bases and J dropped 10 bases, with 12 bases sitting between them. Germline assignment: CDR1 MDHEN and CDR2 SYDVKM. This CDR3 has 13 residues.